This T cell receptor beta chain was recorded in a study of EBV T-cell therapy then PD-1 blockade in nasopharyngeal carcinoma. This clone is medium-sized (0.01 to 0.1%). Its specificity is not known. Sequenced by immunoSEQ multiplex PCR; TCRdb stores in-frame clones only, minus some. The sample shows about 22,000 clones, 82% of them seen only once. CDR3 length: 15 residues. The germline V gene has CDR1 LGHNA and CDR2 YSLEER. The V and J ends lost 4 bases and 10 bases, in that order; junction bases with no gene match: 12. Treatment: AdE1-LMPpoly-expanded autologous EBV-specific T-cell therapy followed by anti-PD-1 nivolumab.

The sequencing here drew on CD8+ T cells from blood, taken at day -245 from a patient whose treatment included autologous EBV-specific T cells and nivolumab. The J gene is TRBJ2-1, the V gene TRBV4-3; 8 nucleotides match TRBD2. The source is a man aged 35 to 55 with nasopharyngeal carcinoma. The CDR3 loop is CASSPQRGSLWEQFF. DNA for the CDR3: TGCGCCAGCAGCCCTCAGCGGGGGTCTCTATGGGAGCAGTTCTTC.